Shown below are 21 T cell receptor beta chains from a single sample sequenced in a study of blood T cell repertoires in COVID-19. Clones were sequenced by immunoSEQ multiplex PCR, and TCRdb holds only the in-frame ones, with some missing. The repertoire holds some 74,000 clones, with 80% to 90% as singletons. The material sequenced was peripheral blood. The receptors derive from a woman of 80 years or more with active or convalescent COVID-19.

DNA for the CDR3: TGTGCCAGCACGGGACAGGGGCTGAATTCACCCCTCCACTTT. The encoded protein is CASTGQGLNSPLHF. This chain connects TRBV6-5 to TRBJ1-6; 10 bases align to TRBD1. Trimming at V came to 7 bases and at J to 7 bases, leaving 4 bases not matched to a gene. Looked up from germline, CDR1 is MNHEY and CDR2 is SVGAGI. This CDR3 is 14 amino acids long.

This chain connects TRBV28 to TRBJ1-2; weak D call: TRBD1 (5 bases). There are 14 residues in the CDR3. Trimming cost V 7 bases and J 2 bases, with 14 bases left between them. Germline lookup yields CDR1 MDHEN and CDR2 SYDVKM. DNA of the CDR3: TGTGCCAGCACCCCGCGGGGCGAGAACTATGGCTACACCTTC. This gives the protein CASTPRGENYGYTF.

A single count supports this clone. This chain links TRBV15 with TRBJ2-1; TRBD1 matches at 7 bases. The CDR3 sequence is 15 residues long. Looked up from germline, CDR1 is LNHNV and CDR2 is YYDKDF (reference sequence). After removal of 2 bases from V and 2 bases from J, the junction contained 3 bases not matched to a gene. CDR3 nucleotides: TGTGCCACCAGCAGACCGACAGGGACCTACAATGAGCAGTTCTTC. This sequence encodes CATSRPTGTYNEQFF.

The chain is built from TRBV5-4 and TRBJ2-6, with D maybe TRBD2 (5 bases). V was shortened by 0 bases and J by 2 bases, with 6 bases between the two germline ends. Germline values: CDR1 SGHNT, CDR2 YYREEE (reference sequence). The CDR3 loop spans 15 amino acids. The CDR3 DNA follows: TGTGCCAGCAGCTTGGCGGGGACTGGGGCCAACGTCCTGACTTTC. This codes for CASSLAGTGANVLTF.

The chain links TRBV18 to TRBJ1-1; TRBD1 might be the D (6 bases). The germline V gene has CDR1 KGHSH and CDR2 LQKENI. V lost 0 bases to trimming and J lost 3 bases, with 17 bases between them. The CDR3 length is 17 residues. The CDR3 sequence: CASSPPSRDTLYTEAFF. CDR3 DNA sequence: TGTGCCAGCTCACCACCTTCTCGGGACACCTTGTACACTGAAGCTTTCTTT.

The chain has TRBV2 and TRBJ1-2; D unclear. Per germline, CDR1 SNHLY and CDR2 FYNNEI. V was pared by 6 bases and J by 1 base, with 15 bases between. The CDR3 consists of 15 residues. CDR3 nucleotide sequence: TGTGCCAGCAGCGCGTACGTTGGACTTAACTATGGCTACACCTTC. It yields the protein CASSAYVGLNYGYTF.

The V and J genes are TRBV5-1 and TRBJ2-1; the match to TRBD2 covers 13 bases. The CDR3 runs 15 residues. Germline V gene lookup returns CDR1 SGHRS and CDR2 YFSETQ. J gave up 9 bases and V 0 bases, and 3 bases lay outside the gene matches. The DNA for the CDR3 is TGCGCCAGCAGCTTGGGGACTAGCGGGAGCAGTGAGCAGTTCTTC. Its protein is CASSLGTSGSSEQFF.

The chain joins TRBV5-4 to TRBJ2-1, with D perhaps matching TRBD1 (5 bases). Per the germline V gene, CDR1 is SGHNT and CDR2 is YYREEE (reference sequence). Trimming removed 2 bases from V and 6 bases from J, with 18 bases in between. This CDR3 has 16 residues. This chain's CDR3 is CASSLHNFAQGNEQFF. The DNA for the CDR3 is TGTGCCAGCAGCTTACACAATTTTGCTCAGGGCAATGAGCAGTTCTTC.

This sequence joins TRBV14 and TRBJ1-2; 7 bases line up with TRBD1. Losses at the gene ends were 4 bases for V and 8 bases for J; bases not matched to a gene: 10. Germline lookup yields CDR1 SGHDN and CDR2 FVKESK. The CDR3 contains 14 residues. CDR3: CASSPGRQGSGYTF. For the CDR3, the DNA is TGTGCCAGCAGCCCGGGGAGACAGGGTTCGGGCTACACCTTC.

In DNA form, the CDR3 reads TGTGCCAGCTCACCAACGACAGGGGGTATTGAAAAACTGTTTTTT. Protein: CASSPTTGGIEKLFF. The chain links TRBV18 to TRBJ1-4, with TRBD1 identical over 9 bases. V lost 2 bases and J lost 7; bases outside the gene matches: 5. This CDR3 is built from 15 residues. Germline loops: CDR1 KGHSH, CDR2 LQKENI.

This rearrangement joins TRBV27 to TRBJ2-2; unclear D gene. Between the trimmed V and J ends, which lost 4 bases and 3 bases, there was a span of 6 bases. The CDR3 length is 13 residues. CDR1 MNHEY and CDR2 SMNVEV come from the germline V gene (reference sequence). CDR3 bases: TGTGCCAGCAGTTCAGGCTACACCGGGGAGCTGTTTTTT. It translates to CASSSGYTGELFF.

The V and J genes are TRBV19 and TRBJ1-1; D may be TRBD1 (5 bases). CDR3 length: 14 residues. Between the trimmed V and J ends, which lost 5 bases and 5 bases, there was a span of 15 bases. Germline V gives CDR1 LNHDA, CDR2 SQIVND (reference sequence). The CDR3 DNA follows: TGTGCCAGTAGTGCACAGCTTGGGGGGACTGAAGCTTTCTTT. Translating gives CASSAQLGGTEAFF.

The chain joins TRBV29-1 to TRBJ2-5; 8 positions match TRBD2. In germline, CDR1 is SQVTM, CDR2 ANQGSEA. V shed 5 bases, J shed 2 bases, and the junction held 10 bases outside the gene matches. This CDR3 contains 15 residues. CDR3 bases: TGCAGCGTTTCCCGGGGGGGAGGTCGGCAAGAGACCCAGTACTTC. Protein sequence: CSVSRGGGRQETQYF.

The chain couples TRBV7-9 to TRBJ1-6, with D tentatively TRBD1 (5 bases). Looked up from germline, CDR1 is SEHNR and CDR2 is FQNEAQ (reference sequence). The V and J ends lost 6 bases and 6 bases respectively, with 12 bases between them. The CDR3 runs 14 residues. In DNA, the CDR3 is TGTGCCAGCAGGGATGGACAAATTAATTCACCCCTCCACTTT. It yields the protein CASRDGQINSPLHF.

This chain links TRBV11-2 with TRBJ2-7; the match to TRBD2 covers 10 bases. The CDR3 contains 13 residues. Germline V gene data show CDR1 as SGHAT and CDR2 as FQNNGV. The J segment lost 2 bases and the V segment lost 8 bases, leaving 3 bases of the junction unmatched. The CDR3 protein is CASRTSGTYEQYF. The CDR3 nucleotides are TGTGCCAGCCGTACTAGCGGGACCTACGAGCAGTACTTC.

This rearrangement joins TRBV2 to TRBJ1-5; D is undetermined. Germline V gives CDR1 SNHLY, CDR2 FYNNEI. V was cut by 4 bases and J by 7 bases, with 17 bases left in between. This CDR3 has 15 amino acids. The CDR3 loop is CASSGWEGTKQPQHF. In DNA, the CDR3 is TGTGCCAGCAGTGGATGGGAGGGTACGAAGCAGCCCCAGCATTTT.

This chain joins TRBV7-2 and TRBJ2-1; TRBD2 might be the D (5 bases). Germline CDR1 reads SGHTA; CDR2 reads FQGNSA. The length of the CDR3 is 14 residues. Trimming left V 4 bases short and J 7 bases short, with 14 bases between. The CDR3: CASSYREKWNEQFF. The CDR3 DNA reads TGTGCCAGCAGCTACCGGGAAAAGTGGAATGAGCAGTTCTTC.

V usage is TRBV18 and J usage is TRBJ1-5; 7 bases align to TRBD1. The CDR3 extends over 15 amino acids. With 6 bases clipped from V and 3 bases from J, the junction kept 8 bases outside the gene matches. The germline gives CDR1 KGHSH, CDR2 LQKENI. The CDR3 reads CASSPDRVDNQPQHF. DNA for the CDR3: TGTGCCAGCTCGCCCGACAGGGTAGACAATCAGCCCCAGCATTTT.

The rearrangement links TRBV27 to TRBJ2-5; 9 bases fit TRBD2. CDR1 MNHEY and CDR2 SMNVEV come from the germline V gene (reference sequence). The J segment lost 4 bases and the V segment lost 7 bases, leaving 7 bases of the junction unmatched. The CDR3 contains 14 residues. The CDR3 sequence is CASNAAGGLETQYF. The CDR3, as DNA: TGTGCCAGCAACGCAGCGGGAGGTTTAGAGACCCAGTACTTC.

The rearrangement joins TRBV9 to TRBJ1-2; D not resolved. Germline-derived CDR1 and CDR2 are SGDLS and YYNGEE. V was cut by 0 bases and J by 1 base, with 7 bases left in between. The CDR3 consists of 14 residues. This chain's CDR3 is CASSVASGNYGYTF. CDR3 nucleotide sequence: TGTGCCAGCAGCGTAGCTTCGGGTAACTATGGCTACACCTTC.

This clone was observed a single time. The V gene is TRBV2, the J gene TRBJ2-1; 7 bases match TRBD2. This CDR3 comprises 16 residues. The germline CDR1 and CDR2 sequences are SNHLY and FYNNEI. V was pared by 7 bases and J by 8 bases, with 17 bases of the junction left unmatched. The CDR3 loop reads CASTSQPGLKGHEQFF. In DNA form, the CDR3 reads TGTGCCAGCACCAGCCAACCGGGACTAAAGGGTCATGAGCAGTTCTTC.